These T cell receptor beta chains were read from a single sample in a study of early T cells in non-severe SARS-CoV-2 infection. TCRdb re-derived calls from the 5' RACE reads in MiXCR, one entry per CDR3 protein. The repertoire has about 99,000 distinct CDR3 sequences, around 17% of them found once; the top ten carry around 1.3%. The sample was whole blood. The source of these receptors is an adult who was a healthcare worker with PCR-confirmed SARS-CoV-2 infection or an uninfected control (not recorded which). The CDR3 runs from the conserved cysteine through the conserved F or W. Each record gives: clone size, J gene, D gene, V gene, CDR3 protein, CDR3 DNA. The D gene is left open where the match is weak. Clone size is shown for a subset of rows, as once, few, many or a class of expanded clone.

size: few; J: TRBJ2-7; D: TRBD2; V: TRBV27; CDR3: CASRGGLLYSYEQYF; DNA: TGTGCCAGCAGGGGGGGACTACTTTACTCCTACGAGCAGTACTTC
size: -; J: TRBJ1-4; D: -; V: TRBV9; CDR3: CASSRDIANEKLFF; DNA: TGTGCCAGCAGCCGGGACATAGCTAATGAAAAACTGTTTTTT
size: many; J: TRBJ1-6; D: -; V: TRBV2; CDR3: CASRPGLNSPLHF; DNA: TGTGCCAGCAGACCAGGGCTAAATTCACCCCTCCACTTT
size: -; J: TRBJ2-1; D: TRBD2; V: TRBV2; CDR3: CASSEERTSGNEQFF; DNA: TGTGCCAGCAGTGAAGAAAGGACTAGCGGGAATGAGCAGTTCTTC
size: -; J: TRBJ2-1; D: -; V: TRBV5-5; CDR3: CANILTGLSYNEQFF; DNA: TGTGCCAACATCCTTACAGGGCTGTCCTACAATGAGCAGTTCTTC
size: -; J: TRBJ1-2; D: TRBD1; V: TRBV15; CDR3: CATSLYLRDREHTF; DNA: TGTGCCACCAGCTTATATCTCCGGGACAGGGAACACACCTTC
size: -; J: TRBJ2-5; D: TRBD2; V: TRBV4-2; CDR3: CASSTLAGGKETQYF; DNA: TGTGCCAGCAGCACACTAGCGGGAGGGAAAGAGACCCAGTACTTC
size: -; J: TRBJ1-4; D: -; V: TRBV20-1; CDR3: CSARPDRAPGEKLFF; DNA: TGCAGTGCTAGACCCGACAGAGCTCCAGGTGAAAAACTGTTTTTT
size: many; J: TRBJ1-5; D: -; V: TRBV7-8; CDR3: CASSSPEQGQPQQHF; DNA: TGTGCCAGCAGCTCTCCTGAACAGGGTCAGCCCCAACAGCATTTT
size: few; J: TRBJ2-1; D: TRBD2; V: TRBV11-2; CDR3: CASRQRGRYMGEQFF; DNA: TGTGCCAGCAGGCAGCGGGGGCGCTACATGGGTGAGCAGTTCTTC
size: -; J: TRBJ2-3; D: -; V: TRBV4-3; CDR3: CASSQDWVTLTDTQYF; DNA: TGCGCCAGCAGCCAAGATTGGGTAACCCTCACAGATACGCAGTATTTT
size: -; J: TRBJ2-5; D: -; V: TRBV29-1; CDR3: CSYPSDYTETQYF; DNA: TGCAGTTATCCTAGCGACTATACAGAGACCCAGTACTTC
size: -; J: TRBJ2-4; D: -; V: TRBV5-6; CDR3: CASSLRSGRNIQYF; DNA: TGTGCCAGCAGCTTGCGGTCAGGGCGAAACATTCAGTACTTC
size: few; J: TRBJ2-1; D: -; V: TRBV6-6; CDR3: CASTAPTYNEQFF; DNA: TGTGCCAGCACGGCACCCACCTACAATGAGCAGTTCTTC
size: few; J: TRBJ1-1; D: -; V: TRBV20-1; CDR3: CSAPDGNMNTEAFF; DNA: TGCAGTGCACCGGACGGCAACATGAACACTGAAGCTTTCTTT
size: -; J: TRBJ1-1; D: -; V: TRBV7-9; CDR3: CASSQVQGTEAFF; DNA: TGTGCCAGCAGCCAAGTCCAGGGGACTGAAGCTTTCTTT
size: -; J: TRBJ2-5; D: TRBD2; V: TRBV15; CDR3: CATSRGQSGGALETQYF; DNA: TGTGCCACCAGCAGAGGCCAGAGCGGGGGGGCCTTAGAGACCCAGTACTTC
size: few; J: TRBJ2-2; D: TRBD2; V: TRBV12-3/TRBV12-4; CDR3: CASTTQRGSGELFF; DNA: TGTGCCAGCACCACCCAGCGGGGTTCCGGGGAGCTGTTTTTT
size: -; J: TRBJ2-3; D: -; V: TRBV21-1; CDR3: CASSKTRDRGYSTDTQYF; DNA: TGTGCCAGCAGCAAAACCCGGGACAGGGGATACAGCACAGATACGCAGTATTTT
size: few; J: TRBJ2-7; D: -; V: TRBV29-1; CDR3: CSVEWAGRYEQYF; DNA: TGCAGCGTTGAATGGGCAGGGCGGTACGAGCAGTACTTC
size: few; J: TRBJ2-3; D: -; V: TRBV19; CDR3: CATRVEFTDTQYF; DNA: TGTGCCACTCGGGTGGAATTCACAGATACGCAGTATTTT
size: -; J: TRBJ2-7; D: -; V: TRBV28; CDR3: CASSSSGVSGFYEQYF; DNA: TGTGCCAGCAGCTCCTCGGGGGTCTCTGGTTTCTACGAGCAGTACTTC
size: -; J: TRBJ1-5; D: -; V: TRBV6-2/TRBV6-3; CDR3: CASRSGRISNQPQHF; DNA: TGTGCCAGCAGGTCGGGCAGGATTAGCAATCAGCCCCAGCATTTT
size: -; J: TRBJ2-1; D: -; V: TRBV9; CDR3: CASSVDRGWNNEQFF; DNA: TGTGCCAGCAGCGTAGACCGGGGCTGGAACAATGAGCAGTTCTTC
size: few; J: TRBJ2-3; D: TRBD2; V: TRBV9; CDR3: CASSPRTSADTQYF; DNA: TGTGCCAGCAGCCCCCGGACTAGCGCAGATACGCAGTATTTT
size: -; J: TRBJ2-4; D: -; V: TRBV5-4; CDR3: CASSLIRGASQDIQYF; DNA: TGTGCCAGCAGCTTAATCAGGGGAGCAAGTCAGGACATTCAGTACTTC
size: -; J: TRBJ2-1; D: -; V: TRBV7-2; CDR3: CASSLGADVYNEQFF; DNA: TGTGCCAGCAGCTTAGGAGCGGACGTCTACAATGAGCAGTTCTTC
size: -; J: TRBJ2-4; D: TRBD1; V: TRBV2; CDR3: CASSVGQSWGIQYF; DNA: TGTGCCAGCAGTGTGGGACAGTCGTGGGGCATTCAGTACTTC
size: -; J: TRBJ1-1; D: -; V: TRBV11-2; CDR3: CASSLGAPVMNTEAFF; DNA: TGTGCCAGCAGCTTAGGGGCGCCGGTGATGAACACTGAAGCTTTCTTT
size: few; J: TRBJ2-1; D: -; V: TRBV20-1; CDR3: CSARDMRVSYNEQFF; DNA: TGCAGTGCTAGAGATATGAGGGTCTCCTACAATGAGCAGTTCTTC
size: -; J: TRBJ2-3; D: -; V: TRBV9; CDR3: CASSPTTDTQYF; DNA: TGTGCCAGCAGCCCTACCACAGATACGCAGTATTTT
size: few; J: TRBJ2-3; D: TRBD1; V: TRBV30; CDR3: CAWSPGQGNTDTQYF; DNA: TGTGCCTGGAGTCCCGGACAGGGGAATACAGATACGCAGTATTTT
size: -; J: TRBJ2-3; D: TRBD2; V: TRBV12-5; CDR3: CASGPTILSGLTTDTQYF; DNA: TGTGCTAGTGGTCCGACCATTCTCTCGGGACTAACCACAGATACGCAGTATTTT
size: -; J: TRBJ1-2; D: TRBD1; V: TRBV10-3; CDR3: CAISATGGSYGYTF; DNA: TGTGCCATCAGCGCAACAGGGGGGAGCTATGGCTACACCTTC
size: few; J: TRBJ2-7; D: -; V: TRBV12-3/TRBV12-4; CDR3: CASSFSGSMEGEQYF; DNA: TGTGCCAGCAGTTTTTCGGGATCCATGGAGGGCGAGCAGTACTTC
size: few; J: TRBJ2-1; D: -; V: TRBV11-2; CDR3: CASSLRRASYNEQFF; DNA: TGTGCCAGCAGCTTAAGGAGGGCGTCCTACAATGAGCAGTTCTTC
size: -; J: TRBJ1-2; D: -; V: TRBV18; CDR3: CASSPQGIDGYTF; DNA: TGTGCCAGCTCACCACAGGGGATCGATGGCTACACCTTC
size: -; J: TRBJ2-1; D: TRBD2; V: TRBV29-1; CDR3: CSVGLAGGLTYNEQFF; DNA: TGCAGTGTGGGACTAGCGGGGGGGCTTACGTACAATGAGCAGTTCTTC
size: few; J: TRBJ1-1; D: TRBD1; V: TRBV10-1; CDR3: CASSLQGSTEAFF; DNA: TGCGCCAGCAGTTTACAGGGGAGCACTGAAGCTTTCTTT
size: many; J: TRBJ2-2; D: -; V: TRBV20-1; CDR3: CSASGQGGYTGELFF; DNA: TGCAGTGCTAGCGGGCAGGGAGGTTACACCGGGGAGCTGTTTTTT
size: -; J: TRBJ2-2; D: -; V: TRBV28; CDR3: CATSFGQFNTGELFF; DNA: TGTGCCACCTCCTTTGGGCAGTTTAACACCGGGGAGCTGTTTTTT
size: -; J: TRBJ2-7; D: TRBD1; V: TRBV27; CDR3: CASRRLGQGYYEQYF; DNA: TGTGCCAGCAGACGACTTGGACAGGGGTACTACGAGCAGTACTTC
size: few; J: TRBJ2-3; D: -; V: TRBV27; CDR3: CASSREYNTDTQYF; DNA: TGTGCCAGCAGTCGGGAGTATAACACAGATACGCAGTATTTT
size: few; J: TRBJ2-6; D: -; V: TRBV20-1; CDR3: CSASPKGFSGANVLTF; DNA: TGCAGTGCTTCCCCCAAGGGGTTCTCTGGGGCCAACGTCCTGACTTTC
size: -; J: TRBJ1-2; D: TRBD1; V: TRBV30; CDR3: CAWSGDRGPGGYTF; DNA: TGTGCCTGGAGCGGGGACAGGGGGCCTGGGGGCTACACCTTC
size: many; J: TRBJ2-3; D: -; V: TRBV7-9; CDR3: CASSNRQSYTDTQYF; DNA: TGTGCCAGCAGCAATAGACAGTCCTACACAGATACGCAGTATTTT
size: -; J: TRBJ2-7; D: TRBD1; V: TRBV6-6; CDR3: CASNRDRGFYEQYF; DNA: TGTGCCAGCAACCGGGACAGGGGATTCTACGAGCAGTACTTC
size: -; J: TRBJ2-7; D: TRBD1; V: TRBV29-1; CDR3: CSVEGTGPTYEQYF; DNA: TGCAGCGTTGAAGGGACAGGACCCACCTACGAGCAGTACTTC
size: -; J: TRBJ2-7; D: TRBD2; V: TRBV20-1; CDR3: CSARDLRGSSYEQYF; DNA: TGCAGTGCTAGAGATTTGCGGGGGTCCTCCTACGAGCAGTACTTC
size: -; J: TRBJ2-3; D: -; V: TRBV5-4; CDR3: CASSFKGIDTQYF; DNA: TGTGCCAGCAGCTTTAAGGGTATAGATACGCAGTATTTT
size: -; J: TRBJ2-1; D: -; V: TRBV6-5; CDR3: CASSLDYNEQFF; DNA: TGTGCCAGCAGTCTGGACTACAATGAGCAGTTCTTC
size: few; J: TRBJ1-2; D: -; V: TRBV29-1; CDR3: CSVRGGGMNGYTF; DNA: TGCAGCGTTCGAGGTGGGGGCATGAATGGCTACACCTTC
size: -; J: TRBJ2-7; D: TRBD2; V: TRBV29-1; CDR3: CSVGLAGDYEQYF; DNA: TGCAGCGTTGGGTTAGCGGGAGACTACGAGCAGTACTTC
size: many; J: TRBJ1-5; D: -; V: TRBV6-6; CDR3: CASSYSGQGGQPQHF; DNA: TGTGCCAGCAGTTACTCGGGGCAGGGAGGTCAGCCCCAGCATTTT
size: few; J: TRBJ2-7; D: -; V: TRBV5-5; CDR3: CASSLDGSESYEQYF; DNA: TGTGCCAGCAGCTTGGACGGGTCTGAGTCCTACGAGCAGTACTTC